This T cell receptor (beta chain) appears in the sequencing data of a study of T cells in Graves' hyperthyroidism and ophthalmopathy. Inclusion characteristics of ophthalmopathy patients comprised a Clinical Activity Score of at least 3, a NOSPECS grade of at least 4, and duration under 3 months. Amplified TCR beta CDR3 regions derived from RNA transcripts. The study used the HTBI primer set for a first-round RT-PCR of the TCR CDR3. One entry per CDR3 protein, called by TCRdb with MiXCR from the multiplex PCR reads. The sample includes hundreds of thousands of distinct CDR3 sequences, about 14% of them seen just once. This clonotype was seen ten or more times. Sequenced sample: blood. This clonotype was sampled from a woman between 40 and 50 years old with Graves' ophthalmopathy.

CDR3 DNA sequence: TGCAGTGCTAACCGGGACGTAGACGAGCAGTACTTC. Encoded protein: CSANRDVDEQYF. The chain recombines TRBV20-1 with TRBJ2-7; tentatively, D is TRBD1 or TRBD2 (5 bases each). The germline V gene encodes CDR1 DFQATT and CDR2 SNEGSKA (reference sequence). The length of the CDR3 is 12 residues. Trimming left V 4 bases short and J 5 bases short, with 12 bases between.